The rows below give T cell receptor beta chains drawn from one sample of a study of shared clonotypes between healthy human individuals. Assay used: immunoSEQ multiplex PCR; TCRdb lists only in-frame clones, some missing. The sample contains about 2.1 million clones, around 93% of which appear only once. The specimen sequenced was naive CD8+ T cells from PBMCs. These receptors were obtained from a man in his late teens or twenties in good health. Some clones in this sample may be carry-over from other donors' samples. CDR3s leave out the opening cysteine and the closing phenylalanine or tryptophan.

9 | TRBV27 | ASSSMGEQF
13 | TRBV7-9 | ASSPGGIGYNEQF
11 | TRBV13 | ASSSGTSYEQY
16 | TRBV18 | ASSPVGGSWTSPYEQY
13 | TRBV4-2 | ASSPTGGAPNEQF
15 | TRBV4-2 | ASSHPGTSGRVSEQY
13 | TRBV15 | ATSRDRGARPEAF
13 | TRBV2 | ASSEVTSYYNEQF
14 | TRBV11-2 | ASSLGWGRANEKLF
14 | TRBV5-1 | ASSPPLTLGRDEQF
14 | TRBV13 | ASSRLGSGSFNEQY
13 | TRBV4-1 | ASSQLAGTTNEQF
13 | TRBV9 | ASSVGGTTYNEQF
11 | TRBV19 | ASVGQEGNTIY
13 | TRBV5-1 | ASRTLGEMNTEAF
9 | TRBV9 | ASSANYGYT
14 | TRBV28 | ASSLGLAGLNGELF
10 | TRBV9 | ASSGTGYEQY
12 | TRBV30 | AWSGRGLNQPQH
11 | TRBV28 | ASSSGLSYGYT
13 | TRBV6-6 | ASSYSGTHQETQY
17 | TRBV9 | ASSVADPRWGGGDTEAF
10 | TRBV5-6 | ASSQLAYEQY
17 | TRBV7-8 | ASSLAVGGLAVVNTEAF
14 | TRBV15 | ATSRDRAASYNEQF
13 | TRBV9 | ASSVGGAPNQPQH
9 | TRBV20-1 | SAPTPETQY
10 | TRBV7-9 | ASSKAVHEQF
10 | TRBV29-1 | SVEDRGTEAF
11 | TRBV4-3 | ASSQVPGLEQY
14 | TRBV7-9 | ASSLPRTGSNSPLH